A selection of T cell receptor beta chains follows, all from one sample in a study of molecular identifiers for immune sequencing clone quantification. TCRdb re-called the PCR reads through MiXCR, storing one row per CDR3 protein. The sample holds over 600,000 distinct CDR3 sequences, just under 20% seen once. The sample taken for sequencing was naive CD8+ T cells from blood, with Jurkat cell RNA spiked in. The receptor set was obtained from a human donor in good health. Some libraries in this study had Jurkat cell RNA spiked in. Each CDR3 is given with its conserved first and last residue. A D gene is named only where the DNA matches it firmly. Some rows mark clone size as missing; the rest say once, few, many or name a class of expanded clone.

clone_size: many; d_call: -; v_call: TRBV10-3; j_call: TRBJ1-5; cdr3_nt: TGTGCCATTTCGCCACAGGGCCCTTATAGCAATCAGCCCCAGCATTTT; cdr3_aa: CAISPQGPYSNQPQHF
clone_size: many; d_call: -; v_call: TRBV4-3; j_call: TRBJ2-2; cdr3_nt: TGCGCCAGCAGCCAAGATTGGGCCAGGTACACCGGGGAGCTGTTTTTT; cdr3_aa: CASSQDWARYTGELFF
clone_size: -; d_call: TRBD2; v_call: TRBV9; j_call: TRBJ2-2; cdr3_nt: TGTGCCAGCAGCGAACTAGCGGGGGGGGTTACCGGGGAGCTGTTTTTT; cdr3_aa: CASSELAGGVTGELFF
clone_size: many; d_call: -; v_call: TRBV20-1; j_call: TRBJ2-7; cdr3_nt: TGCAGTGCTAGAGATCACAGCTACGAGCAGTACTTC; cdr3_aa: CSARDHSYEQYF
clone_size: many; d_call: -; v_call: TRBV4-2; j_call: TRBJ1-1; cdr3_nt: TGTGCCAGCAGCCATCCGGACTCGGACCAAGCTTTCTTT; cdr3_aa: CASSHPDSDQAFF
clone_size: many; d_call: -; v_call: TRBV30; j_call: TRBJ1-1; cdr3_nt: TGTGCCTGGAGTGTTTGGGCAGGGACGAACACTGAAGCTTTCTTT; cdr3_aa: CAWSVWAGTNTEAFF
clone_size: -; d_call: -; v_call: TRBV24-1; j_call: TRBJ2-2; cdr3_nt: TGTGCCACCAGTGATTTGTCGGGACCGGGGGTCGGCGGGGAGCTGTTTTTT; cdr3_aa: CATSDLSGPGVGGELFF
clone_size: -; d_call: -; v_call: TRBV20-1; j_call: TRBJ2-1; cdr3_nt: TGCAGTGCTAGAGACGGATCCCGGGACACATACAATGAGCAGTTCTTC; cdr3_aa: CSARDGSRDTYNEQFF
clone_size: few; d_call: -; v_call: TRBV6-2/TRBV6-3; j_call: TRBJ1-6; cdr3_nt: TGTGCCAGCCGACAACTGACGGACATGTGGAATTCACCCCTCCACTTT; cdr3_aa: CASRQLTDMWNSPLHF
clone_size: many; d_call: -; v_call: TRBV6-2/TRBV6-3; j_call: TRBJ2-2; cdr3_nt: TGTGCCAGCCAGCGGGTTAACACCGGGGAGCTGTTTTTT; cdr3_aa: CASQRVNTGELFF
clone_size: many; d_call: TRBD1; v_call: TRBV2; j_call: TRBJ2-3; cdr3_nt: TGTGCCAGCAGCCCGAGACAGGGGTGGACAGATACGCAGTATTTT; cdr3_aa: CASSPRQGWTDTQYF
clone_size: many; d_call: -; v_call: TRBV15; j_call: TRBJ1-5; cdr3_nt: TGTGCCACCAGCAGAGATACAGGGAGCAGTCAGCCCCAGCATTTT; cdr3_aa: CATSRDTGSSQPQHF
clone_size: many; d_call: -; v_call: TRBV7-3; j_call: TRBJ2-7; cdr3_nt: TGTGCCAGCAGCCCGGACGCTGTCTCCTACGAGCAGTACTTC; cdr3_aa: CASSPDAVSYEQYF
clone_size: -; d_call: -; v_call: TRBV4-3; j_call: TRBJ2-1; cdr3_nt: TGCGCCAGCAGCCAAGGCCACTACAATGAGCAGTTCTTC; cdr3_aa: CASSQGHYNEQFF
clone_size: many; d_call: -; v_call: TRBV3-1; j_call: TRBJ2-7; cdr3_nt: TGTGCCAGCAGCCAAGATGGGTCGCACTCCTACGAGCAGTACTTC; cdr3_aa: CASSQDGSHSYEQYF
clone_size: -; d_call: -; v_call: TRBV19; j_call: TRBJ1-1; cdr3_nt: TGTGCCAGTAGTATGCTTGGAGTGAACACTGAAGCTTTCTTT; cdr3_aa: CASSMLGVNTEAFF
clone_size: many; d_call: -; v_call: TRBV19; j_call: TRBJ1-1; cdr3_nt: TGTGCCAGTAGTATTTACACTGAAGCTTTCTTT; cdr3_aa: CASSIYTEAFF
clone_size: many; d_call: -; v_call: TRBV6-5; j_call: TRBJ1-4; cdr3_nt: TGTGCCAGCAGTTACCGGCCAGGGGCTAATGAAAAACTGTTTTTT; cdr3_aa: CASSYRPGANEKLFF
clone_size: many; d_call: -; v_call: TRBV6-5; j_call: TRBJ2-7; cdr3_nt: TGTGCCAGCAGTTACTCGTTGGGAAGCTCCTACGAGCAGTACTTC; cdr3_aa: CASSYSLGSSYEQYF
clone_size: many; d_call: -; v_call: TRBV30; j_call: TRBJ2-7; cdr3_nt: TGTGCCTGGAGTTGGGGGCCCCAAGGCGAGCAGTACTTC; cdr3_aa: CAWSWGPQGEQYF
clone_size: -; d_call: -; v_call: TRBV12-3/TRBV12-4; j_call: TRBJ2-7; cdr3_nt: TGTGCCAGCAGGCGACAGGAGAACTACGAGCAGTACTTC; cdr3_aa: CASRRQENYEQYF
clone_size: many; d_call: -; v_call: TRBV14; j_call: TRBJ1-2; cdr3_nt: TGTGCCAGCAGCCAAGTTGGAGGGGCGCCTTATGGCTACACCTTC; cdr3_aa: CASSQVGGAPYGYTF
clone_size: -; d_call: TRBD1; v_call: TRBV9; j_call: TRBJ2-1; cdr3_nt: TGTGCCAGCAGCGTTGAGGGGGCCTCTTCCTACGAGCAGTTCTTC; cdr3_aa: CASSVEGASSYEQFF
clone_size: many; d_call: -; v_call: TRBV2; j_call: TRBJ1-5; cdr3_nt: TGTGCCAGCAGTGACGATGGCCCCAGGCAGCCCCAGCATTTT; cdr3_aa: CASSDDGPRQPQHF
clone_size: -; d_call: TRBD2; v_call: TRBV4-1; j_call: TRBJ2-5; cdr3_nt: TGCGCCAGCAGCCCTCTAGCGGGAGCGAGGGAGACCCAGTACTTC; cdr3_aa: CASSPLAGARETQYF
clone_size: -; d_call: -; v_call: TRBV14; j_call: TRBJ2-1; cdr3_nt: TGTGCCAGCAGCCAAGGGAGTGGGCTACCCTACAATGAGCAGTTCTTC; cdr3_aa: CASSQGSGLPYNEQFF
clone_size: many; d_call: -; v_call: TRBV28; j_call: TRBJ1-1; cdr3_nt: TGTGCCAGCAGTTTTTCCCGAGGGGGCACTGAAGCTTTCTTT; cdr3_aa: CASSFSRGGTEAFF
clone_size: many; d_call: TRBD2; v_call: TRBV5-1; j_call: TRBJ2-3; cdr3_nt: TGCGCCAGCAGCCCAGCGGGGACGACTCCAGATACGCAGTATTTT; cdr3_aa: CASSPAGTTPDTQYF
clone_size: many; d_call: -; v_call: TRBV28; j_call: TRBJ1-1; cdr3_nt: TGTGCCAGCAGTTTCCGGTCGAGCTTGGGCACTGAAGCTTTCTTT; cdr3_aa: CASSFRSSLGTEAFF
clone_size: many; d_call: TRBD1; v_call: TRBV12-3/TRBV12-4; j_call: TRBJ1-1; cdr3_nt: TGTGCCAGCAGTTCGGGACAGAGAGGAGCTTTCTTT; cdr3_aa: CASSSGQRGAFF
clone_size: many; d_call: -; v_call: TRBV5-1; j_call: TRBJ2-3; cdr3_nt: TGCGCCAGCAGCTTAGATATTAGGGCAGGGGAAGAGCATACGCAGTATTTT; cdr3_aa: CASSLDIRAGEEHTQYF
clone_size: many; d_call: -; v_call: TRBV30; j_call: TRBJ1-1; cdr3_nt: TGTGCCTGGAGTATTATGTACACTGAAGCTTTCTTT; cdr3_aa: CAWSIMYTEAFF
clone_size: many; d_call: -; v_call: TRBV19; j_call: TRBJ2-6; cdr3_nt: TGTGCCAGTAGTATAGGTTCCCCGCTCGGGGCCAACGTCCTGACTTTC; cdr3_aa: CASSIGSPLGANVLTF
clone_size: many; d_call: -; v_call: TRBV19; j_call: TRBJ2-1; cdr3_nt: TGTGCCAGTAGTGAGGAGTCGGATTACAATGAGCAGTTCTTC; cdr3_aa: CASSEESDYNEQFF
clone_size: -; d_call: -; v_call: TRBV29-1; j_call: TRBJ2-1; cdr3_nt: TGCAGCGTTGAAGATTGGGGGCACCTTGGTGGGAATGAGCAGTTCTTC; cdr3_aa: CSVEDWGHLGGNEQFF
clone_size: many; d_call: -; v_call: TRBV6-5; j_call: TRBJ2-7; cdr3_nt: TGTGCCAGCAGTTACTCCAGGGACTCCTACGAGCAGTACTTC; cdr3_aa: CASSYSRDSYEQYF
clone_size: many; d_call: -; v_call: TRBV19; j_call: TRBJ2-5; cdr3_nt: TGTGCCAGTAATAGTGAGTACCAAGAGACCCAGTACTTC; cdr3_aa: CASNSEYQETQYF
clone_size: many; d_call: -; v_call: TRBV20-1; j_call: TRBJ2-7; cdr3_nt: TGCAGTGCCCGGGGGTCGAGCTCCTACGAGCAGTACTTC; cdr3_aa: CSARGSSSYEQYF
clone_size: many; d_call: TRBD2; v_call: TRBV6-5; j_call: TRBJ2-3; cdr3_nt: TGTGCCAGCAGTTACGGTACTAGCGGGAGCACAGATACGCAGTATTTT; cdr3_aa: CASSYGTSGSTDTQYF
clone_size: many; d_call: -; v_call: TRBV7-9; j_call: TRBJ2-5; cdr3_nt: TGTGCCAGCAATCAGGTGGGGGAAGAGACCCAGTACTTC; cdr3_aa: CASNQVGEETQYF
clone_size: -; d_call: -; v_call: TRBV15; j_call: TRBJ2-3; cdr3_nt: TGTGCCACCAACAGAGAGGTGGGCACGGCAGATACGCAGTATTTT; cdr3_aa: CATNREVGTADTQYF
clone_size: many; d_call: -; v_call: TRBV29-1; j_call: TRBJ1-1; cdr3_nt: TGCAGCGTGGTGATGGGGGATTACACTGAAGCTTTCTTT; cdr3_aa: CSVVMGDYTEAFF
clone_size: many; d_call: TRBD1; v_call: TRBV4-3; j_call: TRBJ2-3; cdr3_nt: TGCGCCAGCAGCCAGGGGGGACAGGGGACTAGCACAGATACGCAGTATTTT; cdr3_aa: CASSQGGQGTSTDTQYF
clone_size: -; d_call: TRBD1; v_call: TRBV5-1; j_call: TRBJ2-7; cdr3_nt: TGCGCCAGCAGCTTGAAACAGGGGTACGAGCAGTACTTC; cdr3_aa: CASSLKQGYEQYF
clone_size: few; d_call: -; v_call: TRBV4-1; j_call: TRBJ2-1; cdr3_nt: TGCGCCAGCAGCCAAGCCCAGGGACCCTACAATGAGCGGTTCTTC; cdr3_aa: CASSQAQGPYNERFF
clone_size: many; d_call: -; v_call: TRBV30; j_call: TRBJ2-3; cdr3_nt: TGTGCCTGGGGGGTCGTGGGCACAGATACGCAGTATTTT; cdr3_aa: CAWGVVGTDTQYF
clone_size: many; d_call: -; v_call: TRBV13; j_call: TRBJ2-3; cdr3_nt: TGTGCCAGCAGCTTTTTTGTTCGGCGGGACAAGTTGAACACAGATACGCAGTATTTT; cdr3_aa: CASSFFVRRDKLNTDTQYF
clone_size: many; d_call: -; v_call: TRBV20-1; j_call: TRBJ1-2; cdr3_nt: TGCAGTGCTGGGACTCAGGGTTTATATGGCTACACCTTC; cdr3_aa: CSAGTQGLYGYTF
clone_size: -; d_call: TRBD1; v_call: TRBV4-3; j_call: TRBJ2-4; cdr3_nt: TGCGCCAGCAGCCAAGAACGAACAGGGGGCGTTTATTTGTTGGCCAAAAACATTCAGTACTTC; cdr3_aa: CASSQERTGGVYLLAKNIQYF
clone_size: many; d_call: -; v_call: TRBV4-3; j_call: TRBJ2-7; cdr3_nt: TGCGCCAGCAGCCAAGCTTTGAGCGAACCCTTCTACGAGCAGTACTTC; cdr3_aa: CASSQALSEPFYEQYF
clone_size: -; d_call: TRBD1; v_call: TRBV7-9; j_call: TRBJ2-1; cdr3_nt: TGTGCCAGCAGCTTAGCAGGACAGGGGGTGAATGAGCAGTTCTTC; cdr3_aa: CASSLAGQGVNEQFF
clone_size: many; d_call: -; v_call: TRBV7-9; j_call: TRBJ1-4; cdr3_nt: TGTGCCAGCAGCTTATTGGGGAAAGAAAAACTGTTTTTT; cdr3_aa: CASSLLGKEKLFF